This T cell receptor (beta chain) was recovered during a study of blood T cells in healthy people across ages. The CDR3 totals 16 residues. The germline CDR1 and CDR2 sequences are SEHNR and FQNEAQ (reference sequence). The ends were cut back, 4 bases at V and 4 bases at J, with 18 bases in the middle. This clonotype was observed a few times. The antigen remains unidentified. Notes on the study in general: When set beside aged donors, long-lived donors presented more naive CD4+ cells and higher diversity.

Primed by a sample-barcoded 5' primer and a J-beta primer mix, a second PCR proceeded for 7 to 11 cycles. TCRdb re-called the 5' RACE reads with MiXCR, one entry per CDR3 protein. The sample has about 1.8 million distinct CDR3 sequences; about 49% are singletons. This receptor was identified in a woman in her forties in good health. The material sequenced was blood. The gene calls are TRBV7-9 and TRBJ2-3; D uncertain. The CDR3 loop reads CASSSLLKSEADTQYF. DNA for the CDR3: TGTGCCAGCAGCTCCTTGCTCAAAAGTGAGGCAGATACGCAGTATTTT.